This TCR beta chain was obtained from a study of shared clonotypes between healthy human individuals. Across several immunoSEQ plates, the genomic DNA of each subset was split evenly. The table came from immunoSEQ multiplex PCR; TCRdb's copy has only in-frame clones and leaves some out. Among 1.4 million or so clones listed, approximately 98.5% were seen once. CD4+ cells were split into CD45RA+ naive and CD45RA-negative memory subsets. The study, taken as a whole, reports: It was the few donors that limited the genetic and exposure-history diversity represented. Memory subsets generally showed lower estimated richness than naive subsets.

As for this clone: Its antigen is as yet unknown.

This CDR3 contains 17 residues. Per germline, CDR1 SGHVS and CDR2 FNYEAQ. V dropped 1 base and J dropped 2; count of bases not matched to a gene: 5. This clonotype was obtained from a man under 40 in good health. V gene TRBV7-6 combines with J gene TRBJ2-6; 7 bases are a match to TRBD2. The sequenced sample was naive CD4+ T cells sorted from blood. Documented subset: CD45RA+ positively selected. The CDR3 protein is CASSLVVGGAGANVLTF. CDR3 nucleotide sequence: TGTGCCAGCAGCTTAGTGGTGGGAGGGGCTGGGGCCAACGTCCTGACTTTC. Variable domain in full (rest from reference TRBV7-6 and TRBJ2-6): GAGVSQSPRYKVTKRGQDVALRCDPISGHVSLYWYRQALGQGPEFLTYFNYEAQQDKSGLPNDRFSAERPEGSISTLTIQRTEQRDSAMYRCASSLVVGGAGANVLTFGAGSRLTVL.